The clone carrying this T cell receptor beta chain was found many times. Diagnostic decisions used clinical symptoms, serum thyroxine and TRAb, thyroid ultrasound and orbital computed tomography. The PBMCs were sourced from fresh peripheral blood (about 10 ml). The data stem from a study of T cells in Graves' hyperthyroidism and ophthalmopathy. The junction had 8 bases not matched to a gene; V was cut back by 4 bases and J by 6 bases. CDR1 is DFQATT and CDR2 is SNEGSKA in the germline V gene (reference sequence). The CDR3 length is 13 residues. Authors of the study amplified TCR beta CDR3 regions from RNA transcripts. Carried out on the TCR CDR3, a first-round RT-PCR used the HTBI primer set. TCRdb processed the multiplex PCR reads anew with MiXCR; each CDR3 protein has one entry. The data show 500,000 to 650,000 distinct CDR3 sequences, roughly 14% seen once.

Sequenced: blood. This sequence joins TRBV20-1 and TRBJ1-2; TRBD1 matches 7 bases. The sequence came from a woman aged 45-65 years with Graves' ophthalmopathy. The CDR3 DNA sequence: TGCAGTGCTACCCTAGTAGGGGGCGATGGCTACACCTTC. As protein: CSATLVGGDGYTF.